Presented here are 29 T cell receptor beta chains from one specimen sequenced in a study of beta chain features in type 1 diabetes. Expressed TCRB transcripts were sequenced, since all the RNA that had been isolated was reverse transcribed. Some clones are missing from TCRdb's copy, which holds only in-frame ones; the method was immunoSEQ multiplex PCR. Of 100,000 to 150,000 clones listed, about 10% are singletons. Findings and caveats of the study: Patients with Type 1 diabetes showed moderately but significantly shorter TCRB CDR3s in all four CD4+ subsets.

Their recognized antigens are unknown. The sample comprised central memory CD4+ T cells from blood. The receptors originated from a man aged 25-45 years with type 1 diabetes.

V usage is TRBV14 and J usage is TRBJ2-7, with unresolved D. The CDR3 has 13 amino acids. In germline, CDR1 is SGHDN, CDR2 FVKESK. Trimming removed 6 bases from V and 2 bases from J, with 11 bases in between. The CDR3 sequence is CASRISSAYEQYF. In DNA, the CDR3 is TGTGCCAGCAGAATTAGTTCGGCCTACGAGCAGTACTTC.

The table lists this clone with a few counts. V and J are TRBV30 and TRBJ2-6; D gene uncertain. The CDR3 has 18 residues. V lost 1 base to trimming and J lost 4 bases, with 20 bases between them. The germline V gene has CDR1 GTSNPN and CDR2 SVGIG (reference sequence). The CDR3 DNA is TGTGCCTGGAGTGGTTCGCGTTCCTATAAGTCCGGGGCCAACGTCCTGACTTTC. Amino acid sequence: CAWSGSRSYKSGANVLTF.

In the case of this clone: Compared with germline, one end of the junction differs, possibly owing to a read error. This sequence joins TRBV7-7 and TRBJ2-1, with no clear D. CDR3 length: 13 amino acids. Germline V gives CDR1 SSHAT, CDR2 FNYEAQ (reference sequence). The CDR3: CASSFGLESEQFF. The CDR3 region has the DNA TGTGCTAGCAGCTTCGGTTTAGAGAGTGAGCAGTTCTTC.

Only a few counts were recorded for this clone. The J gene is TRBJ2-5, the V gene TRBV5-1, with 9 bases identical to TRBD2. With V trimmed by 4 bases and J by 5 bases, 6 bases remained unmatched. CDR3 length: 14 amino acids. Germline-derived CDR1 and CDR2 are SGHRS and YFSETQ. CDR3 sequence (DNA): TGCGCCAGCAGCCTCAGGAGCGGGGGGGAGACCCAGTACTTC. It specifies CASSLRSGGETQYF.

This sequence joins TRBV30 and TRBJ2-7; a weak D match, TRBD1 (5 bases). Looked up from germline, CDR1 is GTSNPN and CDR2 is SVGIG (reference sequence). CDR3 size: 11 residues. The V end lost 4 bases, the J end lost 5 bases, and 9 bases lay between the germline ends. CDR3 coding DNA: TGTGCCTGGAATCAGGGTGACGAGCAGTACTTC. Encoded protein: CAWNQGDEQYF.

The chain employs TRBV29-1 and TRBJ1-4, with D hard to call. In germline, CDR1 is SQVTM, CDR2 ANQGSEA. The CDR3 has 16 residues. The V end was cut by 7 bases, the J end by 0 bases, with 18 bases between. CDR3 protein: CSAKGGFGTTNEKLFF. The CDR3, as DNA: TGCAGCGCTAAAGGAGGTTTCGGAACAACTAATGAAAAACTGTTTTTT. Full variable domain (outside the CDR3, taken from reference TRBV29-1 and TRBJ1-4): SAVISQKPSRDICQRGTSLTIQCQVDSQVTMMFWYRQQPGQSLTLIATANQGSEATYESGFVIDKFPISRPNLTFSTLTVSNMSPEDSSIYLCSAKGGFGTTNEKLFFGSGTQLSVL.

The chain couples TRBV5-1 to TRBJ2-3, with TRBD2 matching 10 bases. This CDR3 has 16 residues. Germline CDR1 is SGHRS and CDR2 is YFSETQ. Trimming removed 4 bases from V and 5 bases from J; junction bases left unmatched: 10. The CDR3 is CASSNGASGGGDTQYF. CDR3 DNA: TGCGCCAGCAGCAATGGAGCTAGCGGGGGCGGAGATACGCAGTATTTT.

This chain connects TRBV11-2 to TRBJ2-2, with D possibly matching TRBD1 (6 bases). This CDR3 contains 14 residues. V was shortened by 5 bases and J by 5 bases, with 12 bases between the two germline ends. Germline CDR1 and CDR2: SGHAT and FQNNGV. As DNA, the CDR3 is TGTGCCAGCAGCCAACAGGGTTGGACCGGGGAGCTGTTTTTT. It codes for CASSQQGWTGELFF.

The J gene is TRBJ2-7, the V gene TRBV11-2, with TRBD1 as a possible D gene (5 bases). Per the germline V gene, CDR1 is SGHAT and CDR2 is FQNNGV. V was pared by 5 bases and J by 5 bases, with 10 bases between. The CDR3 extends over 12 amino acids. The CDR3 loop reads CASSPRGDEQYF. CDR3 nucleotides: TGTGCCAGCAGCCCAAGGGGCGACGAGCAGTACTTC.

The rearrangement joins TRBV7-9 to TRBJ1-5; D perhaps matches TRBD1 (5 bases). Germline CDR1 is SEHNR and CDR2 is FQNEAQ (reference sequence). V lost 5 bases and J lost 7, with 15 bases in between. The CDR3 runs 14 residues. CDR3 sequence: CASSPGTGGQPQHF. CDR3 nucleotides: TGTGCCAGCAGCCCCGGCACAGGTGGGCAGCCCCAGCATTTT.

This clone has more than one count but fewer than ten. This sequence joins TRBV29-1 and TRBJ2-1; a weak D match, TRBD1 (6 bases). Germline V CDR1 and CDR2: SQVTM, ANQGSEA. Trimming removed 2 bases at V and 10 bases at J, with 12 bases between. This CDR3 is built from 12 residues. CDR3 residues: CSVEKQGGEQFF. DNA of the CDR3: TGCAGCGTTGAAAAACAGGGTGGCGAGCAGTTCTTC.

The V gene is TRBV28, the J gene TRBJ1-1, with 9 positions matching TRBD1. V lost 2 bases to trimming and J lost 11 bases; unmatched junction nucleotides: 12. The CDR3 has 15 residues. Germline-derived CDR1 and CDR2 are MDHEN and SYDVKM. Here the CDR3 DNA reads TGTGCCAGCAGTTTAGCCCGACAGGGGGGCGTGTTTGCTTTCTTT. Protein product: CASSLARQGGVFAFF.

This clone was seen more than once but under ten times. The chain uses TRBV27 and TRBJ1-2, with 9 positions matching TRBD1. V lost 6 bases and J lost 6; bases outside the gene matches: 11. The germline CDR1 and CDR2 sequences are MNHEY and SMNVEV (reference sequence). CDR3 size: 15 residues. The CDR3 loop is CASRRAATGGNGYTF. The DNA of the CDR3 is TGTGCCAGCAGACGAGCCGCGACAGGGGGGAATGGCTACACCTTC.

A few counts support this clone. The genes are TRBV7-2 and TRBJ2-1, with 13 nucleotides matching TRBD2. CDR1 SGHTA and CDR2 FQGNSA come from the germline V gene. The V and J ends lost 5 bases and 8 bases, in that order; junction bases with no gene match: 6. The length of the CDR3 is 15 residues. The CDR3 region is CASSPGLAGRDEQFF. The CDR3 DNA is TGTGCCAGCAGCCCGGGACTAGCGGGGAGGGATGAGCAGTTCTTC.

With regard to this clone: The junction does not match germline at one end; this may be a read error. This rearrangement joins TRBV7-7 to TRBJ2-7; TRBD1 is a possible D gene (5 bases). The CDR3 is made up of 13 amino acids. The germline gives CDR1 SSHAT, CDR2 FNYEAQ (reference sequence). The CDR3 DNA sequence: TGTGCTAGCAGCTTAGGGGCAGGGTACGAGCAGTACTTC. This sequence encodes CASSLGAGYEQYF.

The V gene is TRBV6-6, the J gene TRBJ2-3, with D uncertain. V lost 7 bases, J lost 5 bases, and 13 bases lay in between. There are 13 residues in the CDR3. Per germline, CDR1 MNHNY and CDR2 SVGAGI (reference sequence). CDR3 sequence: CASTPSGIDTQYF. The CDR3 nucleotides read TGTGCCAGCACTCCGTCAGGAATAGATACGCAGTATTTT.

This clone appeared many times. The J gene is TRBJ1-5, the V gene TRBV6-1; D remains ambiguous. The CDR3 contains 15 residues. V was trimmed by 0 bases and J by 9 bases, leaving 15 bases between them. Germline values: CDR1 MNHNS, CDR2 SASEGT. The CDR3 region has the DNA TGTGCCAGCAGTGAAGCGCGTATTGACCGGGGGCCCCAGCATTTT. Its protein product is CASSEARIDRGPQHF.

This clone was recorded a few times. V and J are TRBV11-2 and TRBJ2-3; 8 positions agree with TRBD2. The length of the CDR3 is 17 residues. Germline values: CDR1 SGHAT, CDR2 FQNNGV. The V and J ends lost 4 bases and 2 bases, in that order; junction bases with no gene match: 11. The CDR3 DNA reads TGTGCCAGCAGCTCCCCTACGGGGGGGGGCCACACAGATACGCAGTATTTT. This translates into CASSSPTGGGHTDTQYF.

The chain uses TRBV19 and TRBJ2-5; 10 bases are a match to TRBD1. Per the germline V gene, CDR1 is LNHDA and CDR2 is SQIVND (reference sequence). The CDR3 length is 15 residues. V was pared by 6 bases and J by 5 bases, with 9 bases of the junction left unmatched. For the CDR3, the DNA is TGTGCCAGTAGAACCGGGACAGGGGATCAGGAGACCCAGTACTTC. Translating it yields CASRTGTGDQETQYF.

This clone was found a few times. The chain recombines TRBV6-5 with TRBJ2-3, with 7 positions matching TRBD1. CDR1 and CDR2 (germline): MNHEY, SVGAGI. This CDR3 contains 16 residues. V dropped 4 bases and J dropped 2; count of bases not matched to a gene: 9. Written as DNA, the CDR3 is TGTGCCAGCAGTTTGCGACAGGGCCGAATCACAGATACGCAGTATTTT. Translating it yields CASSLRQGRITDTQYF.

There are a few counts of this clone. The CDR3, as DNA: TGTGCCAGCAGCGTAGCGGCTAGCGCCACAGATACGCAGTATTTT. Translated: CASSVAASATDTQYF. The chain couples TRBV9 to TRBJ2-3, with D possibly matching TRBD2 (6 bases). From germline, CDR1 is SGDLS and CDR2 YYNGEE. V lost 0 bases to trimming and J lost 2 bases, with 10 bases between them. CDR3 length: 15 residues.

This clone appeared a few times. This rearrangement joins TRBV14 to TRBJ2-5; D is unclear. There are 14 residues in the CDR3. The ends were cut back, 3 bases at V and 8 bases at J, with 16 bases in the middle. Germline V gene lookup returns CDR1 SGHDN and CDR2 FVKESK. DNA of the CDR3: TGTGCCAGCAGCCACCCAACCCCGGGTAGCACCCAGTACTTC. It encodes CASSHPTPGSTQYF.

The chain has TRBV28 and TRBJ1-4, with D perhaps matching TRBD1 (5 bases). From germline, CDR1 is MDHEN and CDR2 SYDVKM. CDR3 length: 13 residues. Trimming stripped 8 bases from V and 4 bases from J, with 11 bases between. In nucleotides, the CDR3 is TGTGCCAGCGGTCGACAGAGTAATGAAAAACTGTTTTTT. Translating gives CASGRQSNEKLFF. Filled out from reference TRBV28 and TRBJ1-4, the complete variable domain reads DVKVTQSSRYLVKRTGEKVFLECVQDMDHENMFWYRQDPGLGLRLIYFSYDVKMKEKGDIPEGYSVSREKKERFSLILESASTNQTSMYLCASGRQSNEKLFFGSGTQLSVL.

The chain combines TRBV9 with TRBJ2-5; 8 nucleotides line up with TRBD2. V shed 0 bases and J 5 bases; nucleotides not matched to a gene: 6. Looked up from germline, CDR1 is SGDLS and CDR2 is YYNGEE. The CDR3 runs 15 residues. This chain's CDR3 is CASSVDTGGQETQYF. CDR3 in DNA: TGTGCCAGCAGCGTAGATACGGGGGGGCAGGAGACCCAGTACTTC.

The chain links TRBV19 to TRBJ2-5; 11 nucleotides align to TRBD2. This CDR3 comprises 15 residues. J gave up 5 bases and V 3 bases, and 5 bases lay outside the gene matches. Per germline, CDR1 LNHDA and CDR2 SQIVND (reference sequence). The CDR3 nucleotides read TGTGCCAGTAGTATGAAACTAGCGGGGGAGGAGACCCAGTACTTC. This sequence encodes CASSMKLAGEETQYF.

This clone turned up a few times. V and J are TRBV5-4 and TRBJ2-3; D not resolved. Germline V gives CDR1 SGHNT, CDR2 YYREEE (reference sequence). This CDR3 region has 13 residues. Deletions cut 1 base from V and 4 bases from J, with 7 bases between. This CDR3 is CASSLMASDTQYF. The CDR3 nucleotides are TGTGCCAGCAGCTTGATGGCTTCAGATACGCAGTATTTT.

This clone showed up just a few times. This rearrangement joins TRBV5-4 to TRBJ1-2, with D unresolved. Germline assignment: CDR1 SGHNT and CDR2 YYREEE (reference sequence). Between the trimmed V and J ends, which lost 0 bases and 6 bases, there was a span of 15 bases. This CDR3 has 15 residues. CDR3: CASSLDNRKRNGYTF. CDR3 nucleotides: TGTGCCAGCAGCTTGGATAATAGGAAGAGGAATGGCTACACCTTC.

This clone has more than one count but fewer than ten. This chain joins TRBV11-3 and TRBJ2-7; maybe TRBD1 (5 bases). The CDR3 runs 15 residues. Per germline, CDR1 SGHNT and CDR2 YENEEA. V was clipped by 5 bases and J by 0 bases, with 14 bases between them. The CDR3 sequence: CASSGTHQGSYEQYF. The CDR3, as DNA: TGTGCCAGCAGCGGTACGCATCAGGGCTCCTACGAGCAGTACTTC.

V gene TRBV18 combines with J gene TRBJ1-2, with 8 bases identical to TRBD1. CDR1 and CDR2 (germline): KGHSH, LQKENI. The trim removed 4 bases at V and 9 bases at J, leaving 4 bases unmatched. This CDR3 is built from 12 residues. This chain's CDR3 is CASSLDRASYTF. The DNA for the CDR3 is TGTGCCAGCTCACTGGACAGGGCGAGCTACACCTTC.